This T cell receptor beta chain comes out of a study of EBV T-cell therapy then PD-1 blockade in nasopharyngeal carcinoma. Germline lookup yields CDR1 KGHSH and CDR2 LQKENI. V was clipped by 3 bases and J by 5 bases; unmatched bases: 11. This CDR3 contains 18 residues. This clone has just one count. Antigen specificity is unknown. Clones were sequenced by immunoSEQ multiplex PCR, and TCRdb holds only the in-frame ones, with some missing. The sample has fewer than 25,000 clones, about 80% seen once; the top ten hold approximately 29%. As for treatment: AdE1-LMPpoly-expanded autologous EBV-specific T-cell therapy followed by anti-PD-1 nivolumab.

The sequences come from CD8+ T cells from blood, collected around day 60 from a patient whose treatment included autologous EBV-specific T cells and nivolumab. The TCR comes from a man aged 40-50 years with nasopharyngeal carcinoma. J is TRBJ2-1 and V is TRBV18; 12 bases align to TRBD2. The CDR3 coding sequence is TGTGCCAGCTCACCGGAGCTAGCGGGGGGGCCAGGTAACAATGAGCAGTTCTTC. It encodes CASSPELAGGPGNNEQFF.